Following are 31 T cell receptor beta chains from one sample sequenced in a study of tumor-infiltrating lymphocytes in localized non-small cell lung cancer. Measured with immunoSEQ multiplex PCR; TCRdb has only the in-frame clones, and not every one. The profile shows fewer than 15,000 clones, roughly 74% of them singletons. The specimen sequenced was uninvolved lung tissue not adjacent to the tumor. The receptor source for this set is a human donor with non-small cell lung cancer.

The chain combines TRBV7-8 with TRBJ2-7; 8 bases line up with TRBD1. CDR1 SGHVS and CDR2 FQNEAQ come from the germline V gene. The CDR3 has 14 residues. V shed 4 bases, J shed 2 bases, and the junction held 4 bases outside the gene matches. CDR3 protein: CASSSGQVTYEQYF. The CDR3 nucleotides read TGTGCCAGCAGCTCGGGACAGGTAACCTACGAGCAGTACTTC.

CDR3 sequence reads: CASSVGADSPLHF. In nucleotides, the CDR3 is TGTGCCAGCAGCGTAGGGGCAGATTCACCCCTCCACTTT. The rearrangement joins TRBV5-6 to TRBJ1-6; a possible D gene is TRBD1 (5 bases). The CDR3 totals 13 residues. Trimming left V 4 bases short and J 8 bases short, with 10 bases between. The germline CDR1 and CDR2 sequences are SGHDT and YYEEEE. The whole variable domain, filled in from reference TRBV5-6 and TRBJ1-6, reads DAGVTQSPTHLIKTRGQQVTLRCSPKSGHDTVSWYQQALGQGPQFIFQYYEEEERQRGNFPDRFSGHQFPNYSSELNVNALLLGDSALYLCASSVGADSPLHFGNGTRLTVT.

The chain carries TRBV4-3 and TRBJ2-2, with 7 bases matching TRBD1. The CDR3 contains 15 residues. Germline CDR1 LGHNA, CDR2 YSLEER. The V and J ends lost 4 bases and 7 bases, in that order; junction bases with no gene match: 9. This CDR3 reads CASSRNRGYNGELFF. CDR3 sequence (DNA): TGCGCCAGCAGCCGCAACAGGGGTTATAACGGGGAGCTGTTTTTT.

The J gene is TRBJ1-4, the V gene TRBV6-5; a weak D match, TRBD1 (6 bases). The CDR3 spans 13 residues. Germline V gene lookup returns CDR1 MNHEY and CDR2 SVGAGI. Trimming removed 8 bases at V and 8 bases at J, with 15 bases between. The CDR3 spells CASGRGEGEKLFF. The CDR3 nucleotides read TGTGCCAGCGGGAGGGGGGAGGGAGAAAAACTGTTTTTT.

The V and J genes are TRBV15 and TRBJ2-7; 7 bases are shared with TRBD1. J lost 0 bases, V lost 6 bases, and 8 bases had no gene match. The CDR3 has 15 residues. Germline CDR1 and CDR2: LNHNV and YYDKDF (reference sequence). The CDR3 DNA is TGTGCCACCAGTAAGAACAGGGGTGGCTCCTACGAGCAGTACTTC. Protein sequence: CATSKNRGGSYEQYF.

This clone showed up just once. The chain is built from TRBV5-1 and TRBJ2-1; D might be TRBD2 (6 bases). Germline CDR1 reads SGHRS; CDR2 reads YFSETQ. Trimming removed 1 base from V and 9 bases from J, with 11 bases in between. The CDR3 sequence is 13 residues long. Written as DNA, the CDR3 is TGCGCCAGCAGCTTGACGGGAGTGTCTGAGCAGTTCTTC. This gives the protein CASSLTGVSEQFF.

The chain combines TRBV19 with TRBJ2-1, with 9 bases matching TRBD1. The CDR3 length is 14 residues. Germline lookup yields CDR1 LNHDA and CDR2 SQIVND (reference sequence). V gave up 5 bases and J gave up 9 bases; unmatched junction bases: 8. CDR3 nucleotide sequence: TGTGCCAGTAGTTCCGGGACAGGGCTGCCTGAGCAGTTCTTC. Its protein product is CASSSGTGLPEQFF.

V is TRBV19 and J is TRBJ2-1; D is unclear. CDR1 LNHDA and CDR2 SQIVND come from the germline V gene (reference sequence). The CDR3 totals 14 residues. The V end lost 0 bases, the J end lost 6 bases, and 9 bases lay between the germline ends. The CDR3 nucleotides are TGTGCCAGTAGTATAGATCCCAGGTCCAATGAGCAGTTCTTC. This sequence encodes CASSIDPRSNEQFF.

The V call is TRBV28, the J call TRBJ2-2, with D uncertain. Per germline, CDR1 MDHEN and CDR2 SYDVKM. V lost 6 bases and J 7 bases, leaving 9 bases between the germline ends. The CDR3 is 12 amino acids. CDR3 amino acids: CASRQKGGELFF. The CDR3 coding sequence is TGTGCCAGCAGACAGAAGGGCGGGGAGCTGTTTTTT.

As regards this clone: Additional DNA sequences in this sample encode the identical CDR3. The chain links TRBV5-8 to TRBJ2-2; D might be TRBD2 (7 bases). The CDR3 totals 15 residues. Germline V gene sequence: CDR1 SGHTS, CDR2 YDEGEE. Deletions cut 4 bases from V and 3 bases from J, with 13 bases between. CDR3 loop: CASSLRGADTGELFF. CDR3 nucleotide sequence: TGTGCCAGCAGCCTCCGGGGGGCGGACACCGGGGAGCTGTTTTTT.

The V gene is TRBV28, the J gene TRBJ2-1; D gene unclear. V shed 6 bases and J shed 0 bases, with 21 bases lying between them. Germline assignment: CDR1 MDHEN and CDR2 SYDVKM. The CDR3 covers 18 residues. This chain's CDR3 is CASSLPPVRFSSYNEQFF. CDR3 nucleotide sequence: TGTGCCAGCAGCCTGCCGCCAGTGAGATTTAGCTCCTACAATGAGCAGTTCTTC. Combining the CDR3 with reference TRBV28 and TRBJ2-1 gives the whole variable domain DVKVTQSSRYLVKRTGEKVFLECVQDMDHENMFWYRQDPGLGLRLIYFSYDVKMKEKGDIPEGYSVSREKKERFSLILESASTNQTSMYLCASSLPPVRFSSYNEQFFGPGTRLTVL.

The chain links TRBV27 to TRBJ2-3; TRBD1 matches at 9 bases. This CDR3 is 14 amino acids long. In germline, CDR1 is MNHEY, CDR2 SMNVEV (reference sequence). V lost 8 bases and J lost 1; bases outside the gene matches: 4. CDR3 sequence (DNA): TGTGCCAGCGGGGACAGGGCACGCACAGATACGCAGTATTTT. Its protein product is CASGDRARTDTQYF.

The chain has TRBV19 and TRBJ1-3; tentatively, D is TRBD1 (6 bases). CDR1 is LNHDA, CDR2 SQIVND, per germline (reference sequence). Trimming took off 5 bases at V and 4 bases at J, with 15 bases between the two ends. The CDR3 is 15 amino acids. CDR3 DNA: TGTGCCAGTAGTTCTAACAGGGCCTCGGGAAACACCATATATTTT. Protein: CASSSNRASGNTIYF.

The DNA of the CDR3 is TGTGCCAGCAGCGCACATATTCCGGGACAGAGAAATCAGCCCCAGCATTTT. This sequence encodes CASSAHIPGQRNQPQHF. The gene calls are TRBV9 and TRBJ1-5; 7 nucleotides match TRBD1. The CDR3 covers 17 residues. In germline, CDR1 is SGDLS, CDR2 YYNGEE. J was trimmed by 4 bases and V by 3 bases; bases with no gene match: 13. Looking up the rest from reference TRBV9 and TRBJ1-5 gives the full variable domain: DSGVTQTPKHLITATGQRVTLRCSPRSGDLSVYWYQQSLDQGLQFLIQYYNGEERAKGNILERFSAQQFPDLHSELNLSSLELGDSALYFCASSAHIPGQRNQPQHFGDGTRLSIL.

This clone was detected a few times. The CDR3 is CASSAGMAKTQYF. DNA for the CDR3: TGTGCCAGCAGCGCCGGGATGGCAAAGACCCAGTACTTC. The chain is built from TRBV7-2 and TRBJ2-5, with a weak D call TRBD2 (5 bases). The V gene's germline CDR1 is SGHTA and CDR2 FQGNSA. CDR3 length equals 13 residues. Trimming stripped 5 bases from V and 6 bases from J, with 13 bases between.

This chain uses TRBV29-1 with TRBJ1-1; 7 nucleotides align to TRBD1. The CDR3 has 10 amino acids. J lost 8 bases, V lost 7 bases, and 4 bases had no gene match. CDR1 is SQVTM, CDR2 ANQGSEA, per germline. The CDR3 sequence: CSGIQGEAFF. The DNA of the CDR3 is TGCAGCGGAATACAGGGGGAAGCTTTCTTT.

In this sample, this clone turned up a few times. J is TRBJ1-1 and V is TRBV11-2; D uncertain. Trimming cost V 5 bases and J 3 bases, with 4 bases left between them. From germline, CDR1 is SGHAT and CDR2 FQNNGV. This CDR3 is built from 11 residues. DNA for the CDR3: TGTGCCAGCAGCCGGGACACTGAAGCTTTCTTT. This sequence encodes CASSRDTEAFF. Drawing the rest from reference TRBV11-2 and TRBJ1-1, the complete variable domain is EAGVAQSPRYKIIEKRQSVAFWCNPISGHATLYWYQQILGQGPKLLIQFQNNGVVDDSQLPKDRFSAERLKGVDSTLKIQPAKLEDSAVYLCASSRDTEAFFGQGTRLTVV.

The gene calls are TRBV5-6 and TRBJ2-5, with 8 bases that match TRBD1. This CDR3 has 13 amino acids. The germline V gene encodes CDR1 SGHDT and CDR2 YYEEEE. V was clipped by 4 bases and J by 12 bases; unmatched bases: 11. DNA of the CDR3: TGTGCCAGCAGCGAGCTGACGGACAGGGATGAGTACTTC. This encodes CASSELTDRDEYF. Full variable domain (rest looked up from reference TRBV5-6 and TRBJ2-5): DAGVTQSPTHLIKTRGQQVTLRCSPKSGHDTVSWYQQALGQGPQFIFQYYEEEERQRGNFPDRFSGHQFPNYSSELNVNALLLGDSALYLCASSELTDRDEYFGPGTRLLVL.

In this sample, this clone turned up once. The chain joins TRBV9 to TRBJ1-6; 9 bases map to TRBD1. The CDR3 is 16 residues long. Trimming removed 0 bases from V and 10 bases from J; junction bases left unmatched: 8. Germline V gene sequence: CDR1 SGDLS, CDR2 YYNGEE. The CDR3 nucleotides are TGTGCCAGCAGCGTAGGGGGACAGGGAAGAAGATCACCCCTCCACTTT. It yields the protein CASSVGGQGRRSPLHF. The variable domain in full, with the rest retrieved from reference TRBV9 and TRBJ1-6, is DSGVTQTPKHLITATGQRVTLRCSPRSGDLSVYWYQQSLDQGLQFLIQYYNGEERAKGNILERFSAQQFPDLHSELNLSSLELGDSALYFCASSVGGQGRRSPLHFGNGTRLTVT.

The chain carries TRBV6-5 and TRBJ1-6, with 7 bases identical to TRBD1. Germline V gene sequence: CDR1 MNHEY, CDR2 SVGAGI. V trimming: 5 bases; J trimming: 9 bases; junction bases outside the gene matches: 10. The CDR3 has 15 amino acids. The CDR3 nucleotides are TGTGCCAGCAGTAGGGACAGCCAGGCGTTTTCACCCCTCCACTTT. Its protein product is CASSRDSQAFSPLHF.

The chain links TRBV27 to TRBJ2-2; D uncertain. The germline CDR1 and CDR2 sequences are MNHEY and SMNVEV (reference sequence). Trimming pared 4 bases from V and 11 bases from J, leaving 14 bases between. The CDR3 is 13 residues long. CDR3 residues: CASSSSVYEELFF. CDR3 in DNA: TGTGCCAGCAGTTCTTCAGTGTACGAAGAGCTGTTTTTT.

This clone is medium-sized by share. The rearrangement links TRBV9 to TRBJ2-3, with D tentatively TRBD1 or TRBD2 (5 bases each). Germline lookup yields CDR1 SGDLS and CDR2 YYNGEE. This CDR3 contains 14 residues. Between the trimmed V and J ends, which lost 4 bases and 0 bases, there was a span of 9 bases. The CDR3 is CASSPWDSTDTQYF. The CDR3 DNA follows: TGTGCCAGCAGCCCGTGGGACAGCACAGATACGCAGTATTTT.

V gene TRBV9 combines with J gene TRBJ1-2, with 10 bases lining up with TRBD1. Trimming at V came to 3 bases and at J to 4 bases, leaving 12 bases not matched to a gene. There are 17 residues in the CDR3. CDR1 SGDLS and CDR2 YYNGEE come from the germline V gene. CDR3 sequence (DNA): TGTGCCAGCAGCGCCGGTCCCGGGACAGGGGATGGCTATGGCTACACCTTC. It yields the protein CASSAGPGTGDGYGYTF. The variable domain in full, with the rest retrieved from reference TRBV9 and TRBJ1-2, is DSGVTQTPKHLITATGQRVTLRCSPRSGDLSVYWYQQSLDQGLQFLIQYYNGEERAKGNILERFSAQQFPDLHSELNLSSLELGDSALYFCASSAGPGTGDGYGYTFGSGTRLTVV.

The table lists this clone with a few counts. V is TRBV30 and J is TRBJ2-3; 9 bases are a match to TRBD1. From germline, CDR1 is GTSNPN and CDR2 SVGIG (reference sequence). The CDR3 is 16 residues long. The V segment lost 0 bases and the J segment 4 bases; nucleotides outside the gene matches: 8. The CDR3 loop reads CAWSVQGAGTPDTQYF. The CDR3 bases are TGTGCCTGGAGTGTACAGGGGGCCGGTACCCCAGATACGCAGTATTTT.

This clone has only a few counts. This chain links TRBV6-6 with TRBJ2-3; 9 positions agree with TRBD2. Germline-derived CDR1 and CDR2 are MNHNY and SVGAGI (reference sequence). The ends lost 2 bases at V and 4 bases at J; junction bases unmatched: 7. The CDR3 extends over 16 amino acids. CDR3 protein: CASSYGLAGLADTQYF. CDR3 coding DNA: TGTGCCAGCAGTTACGGCCTAGCGGGACTCGCAGATACGCAGTATTTT.

This chain connects TRBV5-6 to TRBJ1-2; 7 positions match TRBD1. Trimming at V came to 1 base and at J to 5 bases, leaving 8 bases not matched to a gene. The CDR3 is 15 amino acids. Germline V lookup: CDR1 SGHDT, CDR2 YYEEEE. Here the CDR3 DNA reads TGTGCCAGCAGCTTGTTCACAGGGGCGTCGTATGGCTACACCTTC. Amino acids: CASSLFTGASYGYTF.

The J gene is TRBJ1-2, the V gene TRBV5-1; D is unclear. This CDR3 is 12 amino acids long. The V end was cut by 0 bases, the J end by 5 bases, with 5 bases between. CDR1 is SGHRS and CDR2 is YFSETQ in the germline V gene. The CDR3 DNA reads TGCGCCAGCAGCTTGGATGCATATGGCTACACCTTC. It specifies CASSLDAYGYTF.

As DNA, the CDR3 is TGCAGCGTTCTTGGACAGGGGGCCTACAATGAGCAGTTCTTC. Translation: CSVLGQGAYNEQFF. This rearrangement joins TRBV29-1 to TRBJ2-1; 10 positions match TRBD1. The germline CDR1 and CDR2 sequences are SQVTM and ANQGSEA. V lost 5 bases to trimming and J lost 2 bases; unmatched junction nucleotides: 3. This CDR3 has 14 amino acids.

The chain couples TRBV9 to TRBJ1-1; TRBD1 matches at 7 bases. Trimming took 4 bases from V and 0 from J; bases not matched to a gene: 6. In germline, CDR1 is SGDLS, CDR2 YYNGEE. The CDR3 sequence is 15 residues long. The CDR3 nucleotides are TGTGCCAGCAGCATAACAGGGGCGATGAACACTGAAGCTTTCTTT. Residues: CASSITGAMNTEAFF.

The gene calls are TRBV5-1 and TRBJ2-6; D may be TRBD1 (6 bases). Per germline, CDR1 SGHRS and CDR2 YFSETQ. The V and J ends lost 4 bases and 0 bases respectively, with 11 bases between them. The CDR3 length is 16 residues. The CDR3 region is CASSTNRVSGANVLTF. The CDR3 DNA reads as TGCGCCAGCAGCACAAACAGGGTCTCTGGGGCCAACGTCCTGACTTTC.

The chain combines TRBV5-1 with TRBJ2-7, with D perhaps TRBD1 (6 bases). The CDR3 is 12 residues long. Per germline, CDR1 SGHRS and CDR2 YFSETQ. Trimming removed 5 bases from V and 2 bases from J, with 8 bases in between. CDR3 sequence reads: CASRGTTYEQYF. The CDR3 coding sequence is TGCGCCAGCAGAGGGACAACCTACGAGCAGTACTTC.